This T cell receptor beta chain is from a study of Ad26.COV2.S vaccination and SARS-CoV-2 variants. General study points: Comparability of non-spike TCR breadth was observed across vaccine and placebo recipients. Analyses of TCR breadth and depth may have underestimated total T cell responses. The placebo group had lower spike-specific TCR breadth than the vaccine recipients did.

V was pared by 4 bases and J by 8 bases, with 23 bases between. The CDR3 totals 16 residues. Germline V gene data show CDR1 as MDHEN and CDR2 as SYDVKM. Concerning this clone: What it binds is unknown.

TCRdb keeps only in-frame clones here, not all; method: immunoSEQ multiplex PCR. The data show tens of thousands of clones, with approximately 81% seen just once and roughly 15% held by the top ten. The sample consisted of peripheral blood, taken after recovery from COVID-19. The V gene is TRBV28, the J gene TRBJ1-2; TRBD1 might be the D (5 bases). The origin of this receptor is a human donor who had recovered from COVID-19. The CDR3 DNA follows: TGTGCCAGCAGTTCACTCCGGCGGGGGTTAGGGGAGGGCTACACCTTC. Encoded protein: CASSSLRRGLGEGYTF.